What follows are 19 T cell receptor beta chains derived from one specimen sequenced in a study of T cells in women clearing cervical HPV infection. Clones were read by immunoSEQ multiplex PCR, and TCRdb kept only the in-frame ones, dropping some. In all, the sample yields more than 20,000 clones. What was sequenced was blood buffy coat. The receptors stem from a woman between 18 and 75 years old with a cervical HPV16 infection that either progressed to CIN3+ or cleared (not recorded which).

The part of the CDR3 DNA that was read is TGTGCCACCAGTGATGTAGGGTCCGGGGTCGGGGAGACC. Amino acids: CATSDVGSGVGET. The complete CDR3 sequence is CATSDVGSGVGETQYF. The gene calls are TRBV24-1 and TRBJ2-5; maybe TRBD2 (5 bases). The read finishes 3 residues shy of the CDR3 end, and the germline J gene is used to complete it. There are 16 residues in the CDR3. V was clipped by 3 bases and J by 5 bases, with 18 bases between them. Germline values: CDR1 KGHDR, CDR2 SFDVKD.

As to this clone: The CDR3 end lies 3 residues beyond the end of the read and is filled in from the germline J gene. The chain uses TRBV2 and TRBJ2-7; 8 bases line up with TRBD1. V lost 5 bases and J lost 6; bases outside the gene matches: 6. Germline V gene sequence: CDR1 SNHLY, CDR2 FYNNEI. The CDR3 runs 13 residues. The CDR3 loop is CASSPTGVSEQYF. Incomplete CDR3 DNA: TGTGCCAGCAGTCCGACAGGGGTTAGCGAG. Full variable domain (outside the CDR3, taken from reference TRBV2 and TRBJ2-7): EPEVTQTPSHQVTQMGQEVILRCVPISNHLYFYWYRQILGQKVEFLVSFYNNEISEKSEIFDDQFSVERPDGSNFTLKIRSTKLEDSAMYFCASSPTGVSEQYFGPGTRLTVT.

The chain's CDR3 is CAWSATHRDEQYF. CDR3 DNA, as far as it was read: TGTGCCTGGAGTGCCACACACAGGGACGAG. V gene TRBV30 combines with J gene TRBJ2-7; D may be TRBD1 (6 bases). The missing CDR3 end, 3 residues past where the read stops, is filled in from the germline J gene. The germline gives CDR1 GTSNPN, CDR2 SVGIG (reference sequence). This CDR3 has 13 residues. Trimming shortened V by 1 base and J by 5 bases, and 12 bases separated the two germline ends. The whole variable domain, remainder taken from reference TRBV30 and TRBJ2-7, is SQTIHQWPATLVQPVGSPLSLECTVEGTSNPNLYWYRQAAGRGLQLLFYSVGIGQISSEVPQNLSASRPQDRQFILSSKKLLLSDSGFYLCAWSATHRDEQYFGPGTRLTVT.

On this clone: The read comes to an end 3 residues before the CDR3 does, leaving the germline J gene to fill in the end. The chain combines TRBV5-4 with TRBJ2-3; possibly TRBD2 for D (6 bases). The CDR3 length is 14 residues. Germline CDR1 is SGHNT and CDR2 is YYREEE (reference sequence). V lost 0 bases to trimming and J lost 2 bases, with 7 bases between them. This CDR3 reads CASSLERVTDTQYF. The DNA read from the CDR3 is TGTGCCAGCAGCTTGGAGCGGGTCACAGATACG.

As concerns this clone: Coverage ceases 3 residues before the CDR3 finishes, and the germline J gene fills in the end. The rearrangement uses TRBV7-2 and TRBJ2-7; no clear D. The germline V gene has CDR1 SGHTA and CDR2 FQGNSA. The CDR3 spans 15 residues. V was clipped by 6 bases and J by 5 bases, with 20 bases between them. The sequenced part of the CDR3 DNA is TGTGCCAGCAGGCCAATAGGGCAGTGGTACCACGAG. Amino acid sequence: CASRPIGQWYHE. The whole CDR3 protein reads CASRPIGQWYHEQYF.

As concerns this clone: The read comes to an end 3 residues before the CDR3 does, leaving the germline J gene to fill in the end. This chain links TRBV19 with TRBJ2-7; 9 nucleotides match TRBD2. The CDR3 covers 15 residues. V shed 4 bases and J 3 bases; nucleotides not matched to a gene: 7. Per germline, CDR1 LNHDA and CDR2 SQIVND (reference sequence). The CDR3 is CASSTLREGGYEQYF. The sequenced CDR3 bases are TGTGCCAGTAGTACATTGCGGGAGGGAGGCTACGAG.

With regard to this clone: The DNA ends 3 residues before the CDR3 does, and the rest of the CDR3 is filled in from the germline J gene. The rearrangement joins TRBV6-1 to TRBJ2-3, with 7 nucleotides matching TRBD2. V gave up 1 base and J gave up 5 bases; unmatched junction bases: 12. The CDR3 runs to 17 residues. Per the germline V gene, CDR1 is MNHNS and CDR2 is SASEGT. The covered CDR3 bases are TGTGCCAGCAGTGAAGTTCTACCTAGCGGACCAGGAGATACG. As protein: CASSEVLPSGPGDT. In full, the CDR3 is CASSEVLPSGPGDTQYF.

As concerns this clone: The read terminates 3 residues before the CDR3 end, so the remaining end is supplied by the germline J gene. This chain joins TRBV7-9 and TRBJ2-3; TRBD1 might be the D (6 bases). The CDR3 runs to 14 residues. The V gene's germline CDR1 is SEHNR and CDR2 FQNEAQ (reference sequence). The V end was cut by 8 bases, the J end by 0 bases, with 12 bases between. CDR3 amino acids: CASGPGHSTDTQYF. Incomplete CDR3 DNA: TGTGCCAGCGGACCGGGACATAGCACAGATACG.

This CDR3 is CSAKGDGRMNTEAFF. The CDR3 bases that were read are TGCAGTGCTAAGGGGGACGGACGGATGAACACTGAA. The V call is TRBV20-1, the J call TRBJ1-1; the D gene is possibly TRBD1 (6 bases). The read ends 3 residues shy of where the CDR3 ends; the end is completed using the germline J gene. Trimming took 4 bases from V and 0 from J, leaving 15 bases between them. Germline V lookup: CDR1 DFQATT, CDR2 SNEGSKA (reference sequence). The CDR3 contains 15 residues.

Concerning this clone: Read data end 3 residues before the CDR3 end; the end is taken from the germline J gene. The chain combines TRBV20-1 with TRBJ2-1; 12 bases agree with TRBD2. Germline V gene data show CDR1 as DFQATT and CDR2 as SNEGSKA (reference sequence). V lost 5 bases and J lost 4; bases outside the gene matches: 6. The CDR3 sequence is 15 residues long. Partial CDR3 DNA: TGCAGTGCTTCTAGCGGGAGGGCCCCTTACAATGAG. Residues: CSASSGRAPYNE. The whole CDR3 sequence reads CSASSGRAPYNEQFF.

The sequenced part of the CDR3 DNA is TGCGCCAGCAGTGAGGGACTAGCGGGGGCATACAATGAG. Translation gives CASSEGLAGAYNE. The full CDR3 is CASSEGLAGAYNEQFF. The V gene is TRBV10-1, the J gene TRBJ2-1; 13 nucleotides align to TRBD2. The CDR3 is cut off 3 residues early in the read; its end comes from the germline J gene. The CDR3 loop spans 16 amino acids. Germline V gene lookup returns CDR1 WNHNN and CDR2 SYGVQD (reference sequence). V lost 2 bases and J lost 4; bases outside the gene matches: 2.

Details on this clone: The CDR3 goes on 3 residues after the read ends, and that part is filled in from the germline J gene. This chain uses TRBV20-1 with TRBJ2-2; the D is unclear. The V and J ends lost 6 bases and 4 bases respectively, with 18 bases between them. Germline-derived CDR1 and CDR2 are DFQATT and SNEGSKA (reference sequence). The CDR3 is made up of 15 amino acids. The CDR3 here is CSARRARSRTGELFF. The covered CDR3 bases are TGCAGTGCGCGCAGAGCTAGGTCCCGCACCGGGGAG.

This CDR3 is CASAPMGLPHDTYTF. Partial CDR3 DNA: TGTGCCAGCGCCCCAATGGGCCTACCACACGATACC. This chain connects TRBV7-9 to TRBJ1-2; D gene unclear. Read sequence stops 3 residues before the CDR3 end, and the germline J gene provides the missing end. The CDR3 totals 15 residues. CDR1 SEHNR and CDR2 FQNEAQ come from the germline V gene (reference sequence).

The chain's CDR3 is CAWSVGVSNQPQHF. CDR3 DNA (partial): TGTGCCTGGAGTGTAGGGGTTAGCAATCAGCCC. This chain uses TRBV30 with TRBJ1-5; D may be TRBD1 (5 bases). The observed sequence ends 3 residues before the CDR3 terminus, with the missing tail filled in from the germline J gene. Trimming shortened V by 0 bases and J by 0 bases, and 6 bases separated the two germline ends. Germline V gene sequence: CDR1 GTSNPN, CDR2 SVGIG (reference sequence). The CDR3 is made up of 14 amino acids. Combining the CDR3 with reference TRBV30 and TRBJ1-5 gives the whole variable domain SQTIHQWPATLVQPVGSPLSLECTVEGTSNPNLYWYRQAAGRGLQLLFYSVGIGQISSEVPQNLSASRPQDRQFILSSKKLLLSDSGFYLCAWSVGVSNQPQHFGDGTRLSIL.

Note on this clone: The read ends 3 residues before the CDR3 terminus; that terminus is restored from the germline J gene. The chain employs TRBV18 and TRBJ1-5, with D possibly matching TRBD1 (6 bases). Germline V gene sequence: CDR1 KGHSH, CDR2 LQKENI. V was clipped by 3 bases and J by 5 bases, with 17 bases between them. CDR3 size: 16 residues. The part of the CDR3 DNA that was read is TGTGCCAGCTCACCGAACTCGATTGGGGGCGATCAGCCC. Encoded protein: CASSPNSIGGDQP. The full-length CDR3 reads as CASSPNSIGGDQPQHF.

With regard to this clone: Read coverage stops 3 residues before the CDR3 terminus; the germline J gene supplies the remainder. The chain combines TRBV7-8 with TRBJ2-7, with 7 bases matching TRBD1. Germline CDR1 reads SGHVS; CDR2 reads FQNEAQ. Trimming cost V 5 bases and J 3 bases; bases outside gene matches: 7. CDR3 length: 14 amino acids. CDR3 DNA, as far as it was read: TGTGCCAGCAGCCTACAGACAGGGTTCTACGAG. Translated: CASSLQTGFYE. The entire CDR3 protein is CASSLQTGFYEQYF.

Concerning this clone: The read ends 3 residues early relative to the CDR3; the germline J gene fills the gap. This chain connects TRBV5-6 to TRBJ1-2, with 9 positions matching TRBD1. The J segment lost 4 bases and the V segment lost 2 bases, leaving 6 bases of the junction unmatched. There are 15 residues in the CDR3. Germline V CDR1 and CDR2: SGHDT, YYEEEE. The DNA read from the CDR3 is TGTGCCAGCAGCTTTGGGACAGGGACGTTCTATGGC. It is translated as CASSFGTGTFYG. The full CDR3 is CASSFGTGTFYGYTF. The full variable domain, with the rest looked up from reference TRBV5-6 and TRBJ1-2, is DAGVTQSPTHLIKTRGQQVTLRCSPKSGHDTVSWYQQALGQGPQFIFQYYEEEERQRGNFPDRFSGHQFPNYSSELNVNALLLGDSALYLCASSFGTGTFYGYTFGSGTRLTVV.

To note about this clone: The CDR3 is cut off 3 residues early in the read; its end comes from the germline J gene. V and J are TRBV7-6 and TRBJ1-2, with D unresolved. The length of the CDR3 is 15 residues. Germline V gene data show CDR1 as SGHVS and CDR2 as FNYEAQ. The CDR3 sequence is CASSTQPSGNNDYTF. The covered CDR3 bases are TGTGCCAGCAGCACCCAGCCCAGCGGGAACAATGAC.

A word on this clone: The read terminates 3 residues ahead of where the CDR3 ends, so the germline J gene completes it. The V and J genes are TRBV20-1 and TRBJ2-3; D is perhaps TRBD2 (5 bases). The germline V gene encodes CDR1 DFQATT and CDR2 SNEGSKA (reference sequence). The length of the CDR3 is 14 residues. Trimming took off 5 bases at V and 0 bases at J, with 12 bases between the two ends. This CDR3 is CSAPKPGSTDTQYF. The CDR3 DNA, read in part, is TGCAGTGCTCCCAAACCGGGGAGCACAGATACG.